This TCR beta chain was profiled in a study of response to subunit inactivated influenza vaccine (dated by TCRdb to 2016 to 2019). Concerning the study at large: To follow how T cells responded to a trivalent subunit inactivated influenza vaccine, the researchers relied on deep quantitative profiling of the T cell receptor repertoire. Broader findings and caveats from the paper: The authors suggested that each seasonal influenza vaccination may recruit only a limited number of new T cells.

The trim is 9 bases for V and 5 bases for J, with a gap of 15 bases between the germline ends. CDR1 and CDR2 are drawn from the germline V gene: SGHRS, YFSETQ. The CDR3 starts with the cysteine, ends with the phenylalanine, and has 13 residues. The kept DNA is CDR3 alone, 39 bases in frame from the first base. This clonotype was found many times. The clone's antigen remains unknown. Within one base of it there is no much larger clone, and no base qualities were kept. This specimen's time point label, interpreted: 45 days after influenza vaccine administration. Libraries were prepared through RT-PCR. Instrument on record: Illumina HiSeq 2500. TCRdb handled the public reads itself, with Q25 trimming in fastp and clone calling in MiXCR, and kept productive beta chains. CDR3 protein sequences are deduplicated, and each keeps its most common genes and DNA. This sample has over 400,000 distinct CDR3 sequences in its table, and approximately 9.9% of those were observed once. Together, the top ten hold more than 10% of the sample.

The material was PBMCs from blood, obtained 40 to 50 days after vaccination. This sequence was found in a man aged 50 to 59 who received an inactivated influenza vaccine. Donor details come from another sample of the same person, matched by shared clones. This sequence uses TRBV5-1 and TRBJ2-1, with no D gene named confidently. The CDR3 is CATKVGINNEQFF. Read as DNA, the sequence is TGCGCCACCAAAGTGGGGATTAACAATGAGCAGTTCTTC.